The 15 T cell receptor beta chains below all came from one sample that was sequenced in a study of T cell changes during pregnancy in multiple sclerosis. Method: immunoSEQ multiplex PCR; TCRdb's copy keeps in-frame clones and lacks some. The table records some 79,000 clones, about 89% of them present only once. The sample consisted of CD4+ T cells from peripheral blood mononuclear cells, taken in the second trimester of pregnancy. Receptors were obtained from a female donor with multiple sclerosis, enrolled in a pregnancy study.

This rearrangement joins TRBV4-2 to TRBJ1-4; D might be TRBD1 (5 bases). Trimming removed 4 bases from V and 1 base from J, with 16 bases in between. CDR3 size: 17 residues. Germline CDR1 is LGHNA and CDR2 is YNFKEQ. CDR3 nucleotide sequence: TGTGCCAGCAGCCGGAGCGACAGTGGATTAACTAATGAAAAACTGTTTTTT. Its translation is CASSRSDSGLTNEKLFF.

This clone was counted only a few times. The DNA for the CDR3 is TGTGCCAGCAGCTTATCCCTAGCGGGTGAGCAGTTCTTC. It yields the protein CASSLSLAGEQFF. The chain couples TRBV11-3 to TRBJ2-1, with 8 bases aligning to TRBD2. The CDR3 runs to 13 residues. Trimming took 2 bases from V and 9 from J; bases not matched to a gene: 3. Germline CDR1 is SGHNT and CDR2 is YENEEA. Full variable domain (remainder filled in from reference TRBV11-3 and TRBJ2-1): EAGVVQSPRYKIIEKKQPVAFWCNPISGHNTLYWYLQNLGQGPELLIRYENEEAVDDSQLPKDRFSAERLKGVDSTLKIQPAELGDSAVYLCASSLSLAGEQFFGPGTRLTVL.

The chain is built from TRBV27 and TRBJ1-6, with TRBD1 as a possible D gene (5 bases). The CDR3 is 14 amino acids. Trimming pared 2 bases from V and 5 bases from J, leaving 7 bases between. Germline CDR1 and CDR2: MNHEY and SMNVEV (reference sequence). Here the CDR3 DNA reads TGTGCCAGCAGTTTACAGGGTGATAATTCACCCCTCCACTTT. Its protein is CASSLQGDNSPLHF.

The rearrangement joins TRBV28 to TRBJ2-1; maybe TRBD1 (6 bases). V was trimmed by 8 bases and J by 14 bases, leaving 22 bases between them. Germline-derived CDR1 and CDR2 are MDHEN and SYDVKM. This CDR3 contains 13 residues. The CDR3 nucleotides are TGTGCCAGCGGTCAGTCGGGACAAGTGAGGGAGTTCTTC. Its protein is CASGQSGQVREFF.

The genes are TRBV5-6 and TRBJ2-4; D gene unclear. Germline assignment: CDR1 SGHDT and CDR2 YYEEEE. V was clipped by 3 bases and J by 5 bases, with 3 bases between them. This CDR3 spans 11 amino acids. CDR3 sequence (DNA): TGTGCCAGCAGCTCCGAAAACATTCAGTACTTC. Translating gives CASSSENIQYF.

This chain links TRBV19 with TRBJ1-2; D is ambiguous. CDR3 length: 15 amino acids. With 5 bases removed from V and 1 base from J, the gap between germline ends came to 14 bases. CDR1 is LNHDA, CDR2 SQIVND, per germline (reference sequence). The CDR3 sequence: CASSPGRRHNYGYTF. For the CDR3, the DNA is TGTGCCAGTAGTCCCGGGAGGAGACATAACTATGGCTACACCTTC.

The V and J genes are TRBV28 and TRBJ1-3, with D possibly TRBD1 on 6 matching bases. This CDR3 is 13 amino acids long. Per germline, CDR1 MDHEN and CDR2 SYDVKM. V dropped 5 bases and J dropped 6 bases, with 11 bases sitting between them. This chain's CDR3 is CASSPGVANTIYF. The CDR3 region has the DNA TGTGCCAGCAGTCCAGGGGTGGCAAACACCATATATTTT.

The V gene is TRBV5-4, the J gene TRBJ2-2; TRBD2 matches at 10 bases. Per germline, CDR1 SGHNT and CDR2 YYREEE (reference sequence). CDR3 length: 15 amino acids. After removal of 4 bases from V and 7 bases from J, the junction contained 7 bases not matched to a gene. CDR3 sequence reads: CASSTPGLASGELFF. The DNA for the CDR3 is TGTGCCAGCAGCACCCCGGGACTAGCGAGCGGGGAGCTGTTTTTT. The full variable domain, completed using reference TRBV5-4 and TRBJ2-2, is ETGVTQSPTHLIKTRGQQVTLRCSSQSGHNTVSWYQQALGQGPQFIFQYYREEENGRGNFPPRFSGLQFPNYSSELNVNALELDDSALYLCASSTPGLASGELFFGEGSRLTVL.

V usage is TRBV27 and J usage is TRBJ2-2, with D possibly being TRBD1 (6 bases). V lost 1 base to trimming and J lost 1 base, with 10 bases between them. The length of the CDR3 is 16 residues. Germline CDR1 reads MNHEY; CDR2 reads SMNVEV (reference sequence). The CDR3 nucleotides read TGTGCCAGCAGTTTATGGGGGCGGGTGAACACCGGGGAGCTGTTTTTT. Amino acid sequence: CASSLWGRVNTGELFF.

This chain uses TRBV2 with TRBJ1-2, with D hard to call. Germline CDR1 SNHLY, CDR2 FYNNEI. The CDR3 runs 12 residues. V lost 5 bases and J lost 8, with 12 bases in between. Here the CDR3 DNA reads TGTGCCAGCAGTCCGCACTCGGGAGGCTACACCTTC. The encoded protein is CASSPHSGGYTF.

J is TRBJ2-1 and V is TRBV9; a weak D match, TRBD2 (5 bases). Germline loops: CDR1 SGDLS, CDR2 YYNGEE. The CDR3 runs to 13 residues. The germline V and J ends were trimmed by 0 bases and 9 bases, with 10 bases remaining between them. The CDR3 here is CASSVVLGSEQFF. The CDR3 coding sequence is TGTGCCAGCAGCGTAGTCTTGGGGAGTGAGCAGTTCTTC.

This chain connects TRBV9 to TRBJ2-3; D ambiguous. Germline-derived CDR1 and CDR2 are SGDLS and YYNGEE. V was pared by 2 bases and J by 2 bases, with 3 bases between. CDR3 length equals 12 residues. The CDR3 DNA reads as TGTGCCAGCAGCGTCTCCACAGATACGCAGTATTTT. The encoded protein is CASSVSTDTQYF.

The J gene is TRBJ2-3, the V gene TRBV10-3; TRBD1 aligns across 9 bases. V dropped 7 bases and J dropped 2; count of bases not matched to a gene: 7. This CDR3 is built from 15 residues. CDR1 and CDR2 from the germline V gene are ENHRY and SYGVKD. CDR3 nucleotide sequence: TGTGCCATCACTAGGACAGGGGACCTCACAGATACGCAGTATTTT. Translation gives CAITRTGDLTDTQYF.

The CDR3 sequence: CATSSRDRGKYGYTF. DNA for the CDR3: TGTGCCACCAGCAGCCGGGACAGGGGAAAGTATGGCTACACCTTC. The V gene is TRBV15, the J gene TRBJ1-2; TRBD1 matches 10 bases. With V trimmed by 3 bases and J by 5 bases, 6 bases remained unmatched. There are 15 residues in the CDR3. The germline V gene encodes CDR1 LNHNV and CDR2 YYDKDF (reference sequence).

CDR3 sequence reads: CASSLNSGRQETQYF. The DNA of the CDR3 is TGCGCCAGCAGCTTGAATAGCGGGAGACAAGAGACCCAGTACTTC. The chain joins TRBV5-1 to TRBJ2-5; 9 nucleotides match TRBD2. The germline CDR1 and CDR2 sequences are SGHRS and YFSETQ. V trimming: 1 base; J trimming: 2 bases; junction bases outside the gene matches: 3. This CDR3 region has 15 residues.